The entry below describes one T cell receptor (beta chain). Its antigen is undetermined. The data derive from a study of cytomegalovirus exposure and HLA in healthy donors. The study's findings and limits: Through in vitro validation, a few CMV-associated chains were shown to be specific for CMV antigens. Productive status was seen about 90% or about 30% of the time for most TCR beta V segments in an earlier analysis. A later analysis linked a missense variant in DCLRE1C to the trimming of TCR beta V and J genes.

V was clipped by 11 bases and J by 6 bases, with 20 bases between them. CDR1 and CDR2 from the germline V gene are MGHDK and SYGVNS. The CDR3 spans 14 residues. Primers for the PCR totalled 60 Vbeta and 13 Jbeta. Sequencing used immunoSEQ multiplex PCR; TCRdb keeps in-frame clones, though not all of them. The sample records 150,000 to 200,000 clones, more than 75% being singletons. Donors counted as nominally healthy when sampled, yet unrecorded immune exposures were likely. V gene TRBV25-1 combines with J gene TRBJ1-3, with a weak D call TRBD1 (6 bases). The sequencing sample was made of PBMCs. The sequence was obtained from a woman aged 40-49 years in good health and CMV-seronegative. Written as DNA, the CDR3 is TGTGCCGGCCTCTCCCAGGGGTGTAAAAACACCATATATTTT. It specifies CAGLSQGCKNTIYF. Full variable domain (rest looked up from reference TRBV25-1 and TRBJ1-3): EADIYQTPRYLVIGTGKKITLECSQTMGHDKMYWYQQDPGMELHLIHYSYGVNSTEKGDLSSESTVSRIRTEHFPLTLESARPSHTSQYLCAGLSQGCKNTIYFGEGSWLTVV.